The clone carrying this T cell receptor beta chain was seen only once. The data derive from a study of cytomegalovirus exposure and HLA in healthy donors. Primers: 60 Vbeta forward and 13 Jbeta reverse. TCRdb keeps only in-frame clones here, not all; method: immunoSEQ multiplex PCR. There are about 130,000 clones in the sample; about 83% occur only once, and approximately 3.6% lies in the top ten. This CDR3 is 14 amino acids long. Germline-derived CDR1 and CDR2 are SGHVS and FQNEAQ. V lost 5 bases and J lost 2, with 12 bases in between. The source material was PBMCs. This receptor was taken from a woman in her forties in good health and CMV-seropositive. This chain connects TRBV7-8 to TRBJ1-2, with TRBD1 as a possible D gene (6 bases). CDR3 in DNA: TGTGCCAGCAGCCCTACGGACAGAAACTATGGCTACACCTTC. Amino acids: CASSPTDRNYGYTF.